This entry lists 4 T cell receptor beta chains sequenced from one sample in a study of CD8+ T cells in alopecia areata. Treatment noted: oral pan-JAK inhibitor, 5-10 mg twice daily. Both peripheral blood and punch biopsies of lesional scalp skin were obtained from patients who had alopecia areata. Reverse transcribed after extraction, RNA yielded cDNA as the sequencing template. Produced via immunoSEQ multiplex PCR; TCRdb's table is partial and in-frame only. The sample shows about 4,400 clones, more than 50% of them seen only once. The sample here was skin, taken at approximately week 36, from a patient treated with tofacitinib. The receptors shown here come from a human donor with alopecia areata.

V and J are TRBV6-1 and TRBJ1-2, with no clear D. Germline V lookup: CDR1 MNHNS, CDR2 SASEGT. CDR3 size: 14 residues. Trimming shortened V by 2 bases and J by 8 bases, and 15 bases separated the two germline ends. CDR3 nucleotide sequence: TGTGCCAGCAGTGAAAATCCCCTCGCCTCGGGCTACACCTTC. Translated, it gives CASSENPLASGYTF.

The chain couples TRBV5-1 to TRBJ2-3; 9 nucleotides align to TRBD2. The germline gives CDR1 SGHRS, CDR2 YFSETQ. V dropped 0 bases and J dropped 5; count of bases not matched to a gene: 4. The CDR3 runs 15 residues. CDR3 in DNA: TGCGCCAGCAGCTTGGCTAGCGGGATTGTAGATACGCAGTATTTT. It codes for CASSLASGIVDTQYF.

The chain links TRBV29-1 to TRBJ2-1, with 8 bases aligning to TRBD1. The CDR3 totals 13 residues. CDR1 SQVTM and CDR2 ANQGSEA come from the germline V gene. Trimming took 7 bases from V and 0 from J; bases not matched to a gene: 2. The CDR3, as DNA: TGCAGCGGTACAGGGGGCTCCTACAATGAGCAGTTCTTC. Translating gives CSGTGGSYNEQFF.

This chain connects TRBV19 to TRBJ2-2; D gene uncertain. This CDR3 spans 11 amino acids. From germline, CDR1 is LNHDA and CDR2 SQIVND (reference sequence). The germline V and J ends were trimmed by 4 bases and 7 bases, with 4 bases remaining between them. The chain's CDR3 is CASSKVGELFF. CDR3 nucleotides: TGTGCCAGTAGTAAAGTCGGGGAGCTGTTTTTT.